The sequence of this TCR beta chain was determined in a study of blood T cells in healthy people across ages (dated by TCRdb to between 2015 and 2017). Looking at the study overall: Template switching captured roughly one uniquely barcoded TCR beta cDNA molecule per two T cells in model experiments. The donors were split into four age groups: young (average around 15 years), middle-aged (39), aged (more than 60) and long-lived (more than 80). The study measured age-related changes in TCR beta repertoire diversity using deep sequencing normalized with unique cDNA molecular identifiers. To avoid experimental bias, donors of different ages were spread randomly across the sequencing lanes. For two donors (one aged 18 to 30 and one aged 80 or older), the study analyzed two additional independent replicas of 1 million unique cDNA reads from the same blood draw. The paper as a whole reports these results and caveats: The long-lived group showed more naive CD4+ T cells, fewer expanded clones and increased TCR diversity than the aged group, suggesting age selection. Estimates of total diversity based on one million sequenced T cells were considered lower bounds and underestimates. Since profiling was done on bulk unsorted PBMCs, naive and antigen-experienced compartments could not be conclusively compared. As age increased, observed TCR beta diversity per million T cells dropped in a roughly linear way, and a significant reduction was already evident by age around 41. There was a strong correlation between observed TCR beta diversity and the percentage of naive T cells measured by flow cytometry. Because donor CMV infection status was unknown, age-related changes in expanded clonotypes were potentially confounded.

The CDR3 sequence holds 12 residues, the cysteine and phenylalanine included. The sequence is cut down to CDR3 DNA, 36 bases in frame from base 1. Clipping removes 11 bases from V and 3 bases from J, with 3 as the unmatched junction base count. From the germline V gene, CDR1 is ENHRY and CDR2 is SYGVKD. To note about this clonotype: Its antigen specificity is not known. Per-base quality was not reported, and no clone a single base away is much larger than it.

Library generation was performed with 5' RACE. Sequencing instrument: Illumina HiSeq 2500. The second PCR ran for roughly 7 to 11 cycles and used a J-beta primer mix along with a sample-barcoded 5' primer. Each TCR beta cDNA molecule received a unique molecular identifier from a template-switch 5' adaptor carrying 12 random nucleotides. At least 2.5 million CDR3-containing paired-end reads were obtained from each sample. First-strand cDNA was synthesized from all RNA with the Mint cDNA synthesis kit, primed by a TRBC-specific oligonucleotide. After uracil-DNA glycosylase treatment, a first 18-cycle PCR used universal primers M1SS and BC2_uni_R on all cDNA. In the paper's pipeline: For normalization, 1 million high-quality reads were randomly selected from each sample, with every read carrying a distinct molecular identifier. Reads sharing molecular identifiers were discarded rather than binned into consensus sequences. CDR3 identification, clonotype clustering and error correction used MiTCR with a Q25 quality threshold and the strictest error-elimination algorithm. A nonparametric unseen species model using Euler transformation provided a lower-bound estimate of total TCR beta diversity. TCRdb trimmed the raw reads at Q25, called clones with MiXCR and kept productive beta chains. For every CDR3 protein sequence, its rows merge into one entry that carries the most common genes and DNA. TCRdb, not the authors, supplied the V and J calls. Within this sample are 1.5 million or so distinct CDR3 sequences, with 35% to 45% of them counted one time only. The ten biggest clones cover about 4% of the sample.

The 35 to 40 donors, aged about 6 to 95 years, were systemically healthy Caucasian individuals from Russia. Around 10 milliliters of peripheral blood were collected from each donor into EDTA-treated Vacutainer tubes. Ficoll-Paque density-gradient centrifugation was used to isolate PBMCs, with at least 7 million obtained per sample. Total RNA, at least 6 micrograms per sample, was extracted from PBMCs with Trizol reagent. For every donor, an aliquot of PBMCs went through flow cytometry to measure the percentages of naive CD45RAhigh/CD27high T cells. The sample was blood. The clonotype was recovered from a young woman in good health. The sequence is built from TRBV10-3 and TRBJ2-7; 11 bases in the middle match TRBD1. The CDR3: CAVGTGGYEQYF. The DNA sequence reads TGTGCCGTGGGGACAGGGGGCTACGAGCAGTACTTC.